This TCR beta chain was captured by sequencing in a study of CD8 T cells in Susac syndrome. The CDR3 has 17 residues. Trimming shortened V by 0 bases and J by 2 bases, and 20 bases separated the two germline ends. In germline, CDR1 is DFQATT, CDR2 SNEGSKA (reference sequence). Roughly 0.45 to 1 ug RNA was reverse transcribed with random hexamers. TCRdb redid the calling of the immunoSEQ multiplex PCR reads with MiXCR, one entry per CDR3 protein. The table includes 95,000 or so distinct CDR3 sequences, 85% to 95% detected once. The rearrangement joins TRBV20-1 to TRBJ2-7, with a possible D match to TRBD2 (6 bases). The sequence was collected from a human donor in good health. Sequencing was performed on CD8+ T cells from PBMCs. CDR3 sequence reads: CSAREKDFRDSAYEQYF. The DNA for the CDR3 is TGCAGTGCTAGAGAGAAAGATTTCCGGGACTCTGCCTACGAGCAGTACTTC.